This T cell receptor (beta chain) comes out of a study of blood T cell repertoires in COVID-19. Germline loops: CDR1 SGHNT, CDR2 YENEEA. V was clipped by 6 bases and J by 4 bases; unmatched bases: 6. CDR3 length: 15 residues. Authors' data handling: Reference gene primer amplification gave estimated nucleated cell counts. Some clones are missing from TCRdb's copy, which holds only in-frame ones; the method was immunoSEQ multiplex PCR. V and J calls plus clone size are reproduced from that table; the DNA served to infer D and trimming. In the table there are 200,000 to 250,000 clones, around 84% of which are singletons.

J is TRBJ2-2 and V is TRBV11-3, with 9 bases fitting TRBD1. The TCR originated in an older woman who had recovered from COVID-19. The sequenced sample was peripheral blood. In DNA form, the CDR3 reads TGTGCCAGCAGTCGACAGGGGGTAGGCACCGGGGAGCTGTTTTTT. It codes for CASSRQGVGTGELFF. Full variable domain (rest looked up from reference TRBV11-3 and TRBJ2-2): EAGVVQSPRYKIIEKKQPVAFWCNPISGHNTLYWYLQNLGQGPELLIRYENEEAVDDSQLPKDRFSAERLKGVDSTLKIQPAELGDSAVYLCASSRQGVGTGELFFGEGSRLTVL.